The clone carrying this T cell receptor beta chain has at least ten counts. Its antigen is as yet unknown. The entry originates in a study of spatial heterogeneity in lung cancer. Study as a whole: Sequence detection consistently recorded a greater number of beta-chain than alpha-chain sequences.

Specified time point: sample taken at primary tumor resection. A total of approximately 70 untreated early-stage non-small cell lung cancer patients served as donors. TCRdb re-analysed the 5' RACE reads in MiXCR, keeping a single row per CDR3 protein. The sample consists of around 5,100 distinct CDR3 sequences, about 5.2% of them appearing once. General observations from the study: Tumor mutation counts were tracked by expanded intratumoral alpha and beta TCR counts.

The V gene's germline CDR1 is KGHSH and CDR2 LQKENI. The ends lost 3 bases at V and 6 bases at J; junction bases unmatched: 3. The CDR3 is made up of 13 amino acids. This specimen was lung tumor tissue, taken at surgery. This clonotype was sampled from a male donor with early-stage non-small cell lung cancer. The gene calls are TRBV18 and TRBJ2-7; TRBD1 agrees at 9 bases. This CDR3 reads CASSPWTGVEQYF. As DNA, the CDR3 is TGTGCCAGCTCACCGTGGACAGGGGTCGAGCAGTACTTC.